The 23 T cell receptor beta chains below were found in one sample sequenced in a study of blood T cell repertoires in COVID-19. Clones were sequenced by immunoSEQ multiplex PCR, and TCRdb holds only the in-frame ones, with some missing. The sample holds roughly 500,000 clones; 89% are singletons and the top ten take approximately 0.9%. Sequenced input: peripheral blood. The receptors were gathered from a man aged 18 to 29 with COVID-19, enrolled during active disease.

The chain employs TRBV6-4 and TRBJ1-6; D unclear. Germline CDR1 is MRHNA and CDR2 is SNTAGT. This CDR3 contains 13 residues. Trimming took 0 bases from V and 11 from J, leaving 8 bases between them. CDR3 sequence: CASSDSGGTPLHF. CDR3 nucleotides: TGTGCCAGCAGTGACTCGGGCGGGACACCCCTCCACTTT.

This clone was recorded once. V and J are TRBV7-3 and TRBJ2-1; 13 bases line up with TRBD2. V shed 1 base, J shed 9 bases, and the junction held 12 bases outside the gene matches. This CDR3 region has 18 residues. The germline V gene encodes CDR1 SGHTA and CDR2 FQGTGA. The CDR3 loop reads CASSLKAYGLAGVTEQFF. Here the CDR3 DNA reads TGTGCCAGCAGCTTAAAGGCTTACGGACTAGCGGGAGTAACTGAGCAGTTCTTC.

This rearrangement joins TRBV11-2 to TRBJ2-3, with 11 positions matching TRBD2. This CDR3 contains 17 residues. Germline V gives CDR1 SGHAT, CDR2 FQNNGV. The J segment lost 2 bases and the V segment lost 1 base, leaving 5 bases of the junction unmatched. For the CDR3, the DNA is TGTGCCAGCAGCTTAGGGACTAGCGGGTCCTACACAGATACGCAGTATTTT. It encodes CASSLGTSGSYTDTQYF.

This clone was seen just once. The CDR3 DNA is TGCGCCAGCAGCCAAGCGCCCGCGGGGAAATACACCGGGGAGCTGTTTTTT. It is translated as CASSQAPAGKYTGELFF. The chain uses TRBV4-1 and TRBJ2-2, with D possibly TRBD2 on 6 matching bases. The CDR3 has 17 amino acids. The germline V and J ends were trimmed by 1 base and 3 bases, with 15 bases remaining between them. The germline CDR1 and CDR2 sequences are MGHRA and YSYEKL.

The rearrangement links TRBV5-1 to TRBJ2-2; D ambiguous. The germline CDR1 and CDR2 sequences are SGHRS and YFSETQ. Trimming took 4 bases from V and 7 from J, leaving 11 bases between them. The CDR3 sequence is 13 residues long. Written as DNA, the CDR3 is TGCGCCAGCAGCGGCGACTTGAACGGGGAGCTGTTTTTT. Translating it yields CASSGDLNGELFF. Filled out from reference TRBV5-1 and TRBJ2-2, the complete variable domain reads KAGVTQTPRYLIKTRGQQVTLSCSPISGHRSVSWYQQTPGQGLQFLFEYFSETQRNKGNFPGRFSGRQFSNSRSEMNVSTLELGDSALYLCASSGDLNGELFFGEGSRLTVL.

The chain links TRBV19 to TRBJ2-1; a possible D gene is TRBD2 (6 bases). The CDR3 length is 15 residues. CDR1 is LNHDA, CDR2 SQIVND, per germline (reference sequence). Deletions cut 5 bases from V and 4 bases from J, with 15 bases between. For the CDR3, the DNA is TGTGCCAGTAGTCCACTAGCATTGGAATACAATGAGCAGTTCTTC. Protein: CASSPLALEYNEQFF.

This clone appeared once. The chain joins TRBV24-1 to TRBJ2-6; D possibly corresponds to TRBD1 (5 bases). The CDR3 runs to 18 residues. Trimming removed 4 bases at V and 4 bases at J, with 19 bases between. Per germline, CDR1 KGHDR and CDR2 SFDVKD. The CDR3 protein is CATSEAPLGVFGANVLTF. CDR3 coding DNA: TGTGCCACCAGTGAAGCACCTCTAGGGGTGTTCGGGGCCAACGTCCTGACTTTC.

Notes on this clone: The same CDR3 is also encoded by other DNA sequences in this sample. This chain joins TRBV12-3 or TRBV12-4 and TRBJ2-1, with a weak D call TRBD2 (5 bases). The CDR3 is 11 amino acids. V lost 5 bases and J 7 bases, leaving 6 bases between the germline ends. In DNA form, the CDR3 reads TGTGCCAGCAGTCCGGGGAATGAGCAGTTCTTC. This gives the protein CASSPGNEQFF.

The chain recombines TRBV7-9 with TRBJ2-7, with D hard to call. This CDR3 contains 14 residues. Germline values: CDR1 SEHNR, CDR2 FQNEAQ (reference sequence). V was trimmed by 4 bases and J by 1 base, leaving 11 bases between them. The CDR3 sequence is CASSSIRRSYEQYF. In DNA, the CDR3 is TGTGCCAGCAGCTCCATTAGGCGGTCCTACGAGCAGTACTTC.

Written as DNA, the CDR3 is TGTGCCAGCACAGGTCCGGCTGAAGCTTTCTTT. Its translation is CASTGPAEAFF. The chain links TRBV6-5 to TRBJ1-1; D uncertain. V lost 7 bases to trimming and J lost 6 bases, with 9 bases between them. Germline loops: CDR1 MNHEY, CDR2 SVGAGI. The CDR3 runs 11 residues.

J is TRBJ2-7 and V is TRBV10-3, with a possible D match to TRBD1 (5 bases). Trimming cost V 8 bases and J 0 bases, with 11 bases left between them. The CDR3 consists of 13 residues. In germline, CDR1 is ENHRY, CDR2 SYGVKD. CDR3 sequence: CAIPRVPSYEQYF. As DNA, the CDR3 is TGTGCCATCCCCAGGGTTCCCTCCTACGAGCAGTACTTC.

The V gene is TRBV4-2, the J gene TRBJ1-5; a weak D match, TRBD1 (6 bases). Germline V gene lookup returns CDR1 LGHNA and CDR2 YNFKEQ. This CDR3 is 14 amino acids long. V shed 1 base and J shed 7 bases, with 11 bases lying between them. The CDR3 here is CASSQGGGEQPQHF. Here the CDR3 DNA reads TGTGCCAGCAGCCAAGGGGGGGGCGAACAGCCCCAGCATTTT.

This clone turned up a few times. The V and J genes are TRBV29-1 and TRBJ2-1; 13 positions agree with TRBD2. After removal of 3 bases from V and 7 bases from J, the junction contained 6 bases not matched to a gene. Looked up from germline, CDR1 is SQVTM and CDR2 is ANQGSEA. The CDR3 totals 15 residues. In nucleotides, the CDR3 is TGCAGCGTTGATCAGGGACTAGCGGGACGAAATGAGCAGTTCTTC. Translated: CSVDQGLAGRNEQFF.

J is TRBJ1-4 and V is TRBV9, with a tentative D call TRBD1 (6 bases). Trimming took off 0 bases at V and 6 bases at J, with 21 bases between the two ends. From germline, CDR1 is SGDLS and CDR2 YYNGEE. The CDR3 contains 18 residues. CDR3 bases: TGTGCCAGCAGCGTAGAGGGGGACGTGGGACCAGAAGATGAAAAACTGTTTTTT. Residues: CASSVEGDVGPEDEKLFF.

Written as DNA, the CDR3 is TGTGCCAGCAGCTTGGCTGCGGTAACGGGTGAGCAGTTCTTC. It encodes CASSLAAVTGEQFF. This rearrangement joins TRBV5-4 to TRBJ2-1; D not certain. From germline, CDR1 is SGHNT and CDR2 YYREEE (reference sequence). The CDR3 contains 14 residues. Trimming shortened V by 0 bases and J by 9 bases, and 13 bases separated the two germline ends.

The chain combines TRBV4-1 with TRBJ1-5; tentative D call: TRBD1 (6 bases). Germline assignment: CDR1 MGHRA and CDR2 YSYEKL. Trimming pared 1 base from V and 1 base from J, leaving 11 bases between. This CDR3 has 16 amino acids. CDR3 residues: CASSQGGTLSNQPQHF. CDR3 nucleotide sequence: TGCGCCAGCAGCCAAGGAGGGACACTGAGCAATCAGCCCCAGCATTTT.

This sequence joins TRBV11-2 and TRBJ1-1; tentative D call: TRBD1 (6 bases). CDR3 length: 15 amino acids. The V and J ends lost 1 base and 3 bases respectively, with 12 bases between them. Germline loops: CDR1 SGHAT, CDR2 FQNNGV. This CDR3 is CASSLGDRRDTEAFF. CDR3 bases: TGTGCCAGCAGCTTAGGAGACAGGAGAGACACTGAAGCTTTCTTT.

The J gene is TRBJ2-5, the V gene TRBV6-5, with D perhaps TRBD2 (6 bases). CDR1 and CDR2 (germline): MNHEY, SVGAGI. Trimming took 7 bases from V and 7 from J, leaving 16 bases between them. The CDR3 runs to 13 residues. In DNA, the CDR3 is TGTGCCAGCACGGCGGAGGGGTGGGGGACCCAGTACTTC. This sequence encodes CASTAEGWGTQYF.

The chain has TRBV5-1 and TRBJ1-1, with 9 bases aligning to TRBD1. The CDR3 consists of 15 residues. Trimming took 4 bases from V and 0 from J; bases not matched to a gene: 4. Germline V lookup: CDR1 SGHRS, CDR2 YFSETQ. The CDR3 loop reads CASSMRQGVNTEAFF. The CDR3 nucleotides are TGCGCCAGCAGCATGCGACAGGGGGTGAACACTGAAGCTTTCTTT.

V and J are TRBV25-1 and TRBJ2-5, with D perhaps matching TRBD2 (6 bases). Trimming took 5 bases from V and 5 from J, leaving 18 bases between them. The CDR3 consists of 15 residues. The V gene's germline CDR1 is MGHDK and CDR2 SYGVNS. In DNA form, the CDR3 reads TGTGCCAGCAGTCCAAATTACGGGGGTGGGGAGACCCAGTACTTC. This codes for CASSPNYGGGETQYF.

V gene TRBV7-8 combines with J gene TRBJ2-1; TRBD2 is a possible D gene (6 bases). Germline assignment: CDR1 SGHVS and CDR2 FQNEAQ. The CDR3 sequence is 13 residues long. Trimming took off 5 bases at V and 8 bases at J, with 13 bases between the two ends. CDR3 sequence reads: CASSRRGRDEQFF. The DNA for the CDR3 is TGTGCCAGCAGCCGGCGGGGAAGGGATGAGCAGTTCTTC. Together with reference TRBV7-8 and TRBJ2-1, the CDR3 gives the full variable domain: GAGVSQSPRYKVAKRGQDVALRCDPISGHVSLFWYQQALGQGPEFLTYFQNEAQLDKSGLPSDRFFAERPEGSVSTLKIQRTQQEDSAVYLCASSRRGRDEQFFGPGTRLTVL.

CDR3 coding DNA: TGTGCCAGCAGTTTAGGAGGGCGCGAGCAGTACTTC. This translates into CASSLGGREQYF. V is TRBV12-3 or TRBV12-4 and J is TRBJ2-7; a possible D gene is TRBD2 (5 bases). V was pared by 1 base and J by 6 bases, with 7 bases between. The CDR3 totals 12 residues.

V is TRBV5-6 and J is TRBJ1-3; D not certain. The CDR3 covers 16 residues. Germline values: CDR1 SGHDT, CDR2 YYEEEE. The germline V and J ends were trimmed by 0 bases and 4 bases, with 14 bases remaining between them. The CDR3 bases are TGTGCCAGCAGCTTGGTAGGAGGCCCCTGGGGAAACACCATATATTTT. This codes for CASSLVGGPWGNTIYF.